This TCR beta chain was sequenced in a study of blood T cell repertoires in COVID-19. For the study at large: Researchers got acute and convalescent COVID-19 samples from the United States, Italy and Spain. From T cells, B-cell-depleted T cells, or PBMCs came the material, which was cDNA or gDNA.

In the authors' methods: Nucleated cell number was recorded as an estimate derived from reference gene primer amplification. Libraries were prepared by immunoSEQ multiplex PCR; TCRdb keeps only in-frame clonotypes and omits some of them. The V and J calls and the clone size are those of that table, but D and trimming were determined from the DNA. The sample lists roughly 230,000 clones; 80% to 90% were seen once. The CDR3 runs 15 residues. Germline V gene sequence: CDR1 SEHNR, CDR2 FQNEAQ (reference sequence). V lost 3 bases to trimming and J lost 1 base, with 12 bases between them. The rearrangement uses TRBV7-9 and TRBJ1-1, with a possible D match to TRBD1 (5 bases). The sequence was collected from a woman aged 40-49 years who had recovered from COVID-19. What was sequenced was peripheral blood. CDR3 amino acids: CASSFFREKNTEAFF. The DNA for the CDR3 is TGTGCCAGCAGCTTTTTCAGGGAAAAGAACACTGAAGCTTTCTTT.